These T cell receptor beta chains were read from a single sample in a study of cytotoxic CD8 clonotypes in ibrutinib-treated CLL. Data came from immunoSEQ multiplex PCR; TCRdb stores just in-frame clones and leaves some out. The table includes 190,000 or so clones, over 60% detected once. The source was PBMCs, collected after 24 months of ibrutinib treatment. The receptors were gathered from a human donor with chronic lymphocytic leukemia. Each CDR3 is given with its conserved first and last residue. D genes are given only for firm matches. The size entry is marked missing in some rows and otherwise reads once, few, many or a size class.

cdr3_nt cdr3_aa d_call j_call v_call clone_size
TGTGCCAGCAGGAAGGGACAGGGGGAGCAGTTCTTC CASRKGQGEQFF TRBD1 TRBJ2-1 TRBV28 NA
TGTGCCAGCAGCTTATCCCCGACAACCTACCAAGAGACCCAGTACTTC CASSLSPTTYQETQYF NA TRBJ2-5 TRBV7-8 NA
TGTGCCAGCAGCTTCCGGGACAGGGGCTATGGCTACACCTTC CASSFRDRGYGYTF TRBD1 TRBJ1-2 TRBV5-4 few
TGTGCCAGCAGCTTAGGGACTATGGTCTACGAGCAGTACTTC CASSLGTMVYEQYF TRBD2 TRBJ2-7 TRBV5-4 few
TGCAGCGTTTCATGGTTCTCTCCCCCCTTCAATGAGCAGTTCTTC CSVSWFSPPFNEQFF NA TRBJ2-1 TRBV29-1 NA
TGTGCCAGCAGTCAGGTTGTTGGCAATTCACCCCTCCACTTT CASSQVVGNSPLHF NA TRBJ1-6 TRBV6-1 NA
TGTGCCAGCAGCCCGTCGACCTATCAAGAGACCCAGTACTTC CASSPSTYQETQYF NA TRBJ2-5 TRBV9 NA
TGTGCCAGCAGTGAGTTAAGATGGGGGAACACTGAAGCTTTCTTT CASSELRWGNTEAFF NA TRBJ1-1 TRBV2 NA
TGCAGCGGCACAGGGGGAGCAGATACGCAGTATTTT CSGTGGADTQYF TRBD1 TRBJ2-3 TRBV29-1 NA
TGTGCCAGCAATGAGGGGCCTCAAGAGACCCAGTACTTC CASNEGPQETQYF NA TRBJ2-5 TRBV28 NA
TGCGCCAGCAGTTTTTCGGCAGCTAAAATGAACACTGAAGCTTTCTTT CASSFSAAKMNTEAFF NA TRBJ1-1 TRBV4-1 NA
TGTGCCAGCAGTGACCTGGACATAGTCTACAATGAGCAGTTCTTC CASSDLDIVYNEQFF NA TRBJ2-1 TRBV2 NA
TGTGCCAGCAGTCACCGGGACAGCACCTACGAGCAGTACTTC CASSHRDSTYEQYF TRBD1 TRBJ2-7 TRBV6-1 once
TGTGCCAGTAGTATAGAGGCGGCCGACTACAATGAGCAGTTCTTC CASSIEAADYNEQFF NA TRBJ2-1 TRBV19 once
TGTGCCAGCAGTTTATCGGTCACGGGTCAGCCCCAGCATTTT CASSLSVTGQPQHF NA TRBJ1-5 TRBV28 few
TGTGCCAGTAAGTCGTTGGGACAGGGGGCGCGGGGTATTGTGAACACTGAAGCTTTCTTT CASKSLGQGARGIVNTEAFF TRBD1 TRBJ1-1 TRBV28 NA
TGTGCCAGCAGCCGAACAACAGGGAAGATCATGAACACTGAAGCTTTCTTT CASSRTTGKIMNTEAFF NA TRBJ1-1 TRBV13 NA
TGTGCCAGCAGCTTAAGGGGACAAACTAATGAAAAACTGTTTTTT CASSLRGQTNEKLFF NA TRBJ1-4 TRBV11-2 once
TGTGCCACCAGCACCCGCGGGGGGGGCGGGAATGAGCAGTTCTTC CATSTRGGGGNEQFF TRBD2 TRBJ2-1 TRBV15 few
TGTGCCAGCACTTGGAGAGGGGACTCCTACGAGCAGTACTTC CASTWRGDSYEQYF NA TRBJ2-7 TRBV7-8 NA
TGTGCCAGTAGTATTGGTCTACTAGCGGGGCCCGACTCCTACGAGCAGTACTTC CASSIGLLAGPDSYEQYF TRBD2 TRBJ2-7 TRBV19 few
TGCGCCAGCAGCTTGGAAGGCACAACTAGCACAGATACGCAGTATTTT CASSLEGTTSTDTQYF NA TRBJ2-3 TRBV5-1 NA
TGTGCCAGCAGCGTAGGAGGCAGAGCCTACAATGAGCAGTTCTTC CASSVGGRAYNEQFF NA TRBJ2-1 TRBV9 NA
TGTGCCAGCACGGGTGAGGGGAAGCACTATGGCTACACCTTC CASTGEGKHYGYTF NA TRBJ1-2 TRBV2 NA
TGTGCCAGCAGTTCACCGACAGGGTTAGGAGAGACCCAGTACTTC CASSSPTGLGETQYF TRBD1 TRBJ2-5 TRBV27 NA
TGTGCCAGCAGTTACGGTGGGAATACTGAAGCTTTCTTT CASSYGGNTEAFF NA TRBJ1-1 TRBV6-5 NA
TGTGCCTGGAGTGTACCAGGCAATCAGCCCCAGCATTTT CAWSVPGNQPQHF NA TRBJ1-5 TRBV30 NA
TGTGCCAGCAGCTTACGTCGTGGGGCCGATGAGCAGTTCTTC CASSLRRGADEQFF NA TRBJ2-1 TRBV7-2 NA
TGTGCCAGCAGCCCAGGGAGTCAGCCCCAGCATTTT CASSPGSQPQHF NA TRBJ1-5 TRBV7-2 NA
TGTGCCAGCAGTTGGCGGGAACAAGAGACCCAGTACTTC CASSWREQETQYF NA TRBJ2-5 TRBV11-3 NA
TGTGCCAGCAGTTACTCGAACAGGGGTCCCTACAATGAGCAGTTCTTC CASSYSNRGPYNEQFF TRBD1 TRBJ2-1 TRBV6-5 NA
TGTGCCAGCAGCCCAAACCTAGGGGGTTTCTACGAGCAGTACTTC CASSPNLGGFYEQYF NA TRBJ2-7 TRBV7-2 NA
TGCGCCAGCAGCCAAGAACTCTCCTTTCAGGGGTCCTACGAGCAGTACTTC CASSQELSFQGSYEQYF NA TRBJ2-7 TRBV4-3 NA
TGTGCCAGCAGCTTAGCGAGAGGGGGCGCCGGGGAGCTGTTTTTT CASSLARGGAGELFF TRBD1 TRBJ2-2 TRBV7-2 NA
TGTGCCAGCAGCTTAGATCCCGGGAAGCCCTACGAGCAGTACTTC CASSLDPGKPYEQYF NA TRBJ2-7 TRBV9 NA
TGTGCCAGCAGTTTGGGCTTACCCTACGAGCAGTACTTC CASSLGLPYEQYF NA TRBJ2-7 TRBV27 NA
TGTGCCAGCAGCTTGGCCGTACAGGGGGTTGGAGGCTACACCTTC CASSLAVQGVGGYTF TRBD1 TRBJ1-2 TRBV5-5 NA
TGTGCCAGCAGCTTAAACCTCTACGAGCAGTACTTC CASSLNLYEQYF NA TRBJ2-7 TRBV13 NA
TGTGCCAGCAGCTTAGGCAGGGTTAGCTCCTACAATGAGCAGTTCTTC CASSLGRVSSYNEQFF NA TRBJ2-1 TRBV7-3 NA
TGTGCCAGCAAATCCGGGTCCCCGGTTACGCAGTATTTT CASKSGSPVTQYF NA TRBJ2-3 TRBV6-5 NA
TGTGCCAGCAGCCAAGCGTCGGGAGATGCCGGGGAGCTGTTTTTT CASSQASGDAGELFF NA TRBJ2-2 TRBV4-2 NA
TGCGCCAGCCGGATAGCGGGAGGGCCTATATATGAGCAGTTCTTC CASRIAGGPIYEQFF TRBD2 TRBJ2-1 TRBV5-1 NA
TGTGCCAGCAGCTTAATCCCAGCGGGAGTCTACGAGCAGTACTTC CASSLIPAGVYEQYF TRBD2 TRBJ2-7 TRBV7-9 NA
TGTGCCAGCAGCCAATTAAGCGGGATAGGCCAAGAGACCCAGTACTTC CASSQLSGIGQETQYF TRBD2 TRBJ2-5 TRBV4-2 NA
TGTGCCAGCAGCTTAAAACCGGGTGATACGCAGTATTTT CASSLKPGDTQYF NA TRBJ2-3 TRBV7-3 NA